The 17 T cell receptor beta chains presented below share a single source sample, sequenced in a study of T cell repertoires in cytomegalovirus infection. Via MiXCR, TCRdb re-called the reads, giving one row per CDR3 protein. Among around 740,000 distinct CDR3 sequences listed, about a third were seen once. Sequencing input: PBMCs. The receptors were sampled from a human donor in good health (CMV status not recorded). Some clones in this sample may be carry-over from other donors' samples.

The V and J genes are TRBV11-2 and TRBJ2-4, with D maybe TRBD1 (5 bases). V was clipped by 0 bases and J by 0 bases, with 9 bases between them. From germline, CDR1 is SGHAT and CDR2 FQNNGV. CDR3 length: 16 residues. CDR3 bases: TGTGCCAGCAGCTTAGAGCAGGGATTAGCCAAAAACATTCAGTACTTC. Its translation is CASSLEQGLAKNIQYF. Full variable domain (remainder filled in from reference TRBV11-2 and TRBJ2-4): EAGVAQSPRYKIIEKRQSVAFWCNPISGHATLYWYQQILGQGPKLLIQFQNNGVVDDSQLPKDRFSAERLKGVDSTLKIQPAKLEDSAVYLCASSLEQGLAKNIQYFGAGTRLSVL.

The chain recombines TRBV20-1 with TRBJ2-7; no clear D gene. The CDR3 is made up of 11 amino acids. Looked up from germline, CDR1 is DFQATT and CDR2 is SNEGSKA (reference sequence). The V gene lost 1 base and the J gene lost 7 bases, with 8 bases spanning the gap. DNA for the CDR3: TGCAGTGCTAGAGCTGCCCTGGAGCAGTACTTC. Translating it yields CSARAALEQYF.

This clonotype appeared once. The CDR3 DNA sequence: TGCGCCAGCAGCCAAGATCGGTCGGGGGGGAGATACAATGAGCAGTTCTTC. It yields the protein CASSQDRSGGRYNEQFF. The chain couples TRBV4-1 to TRBJ2-1, with TRBD2 matching over 8 bases. CDR1 MGHRA and CDR2 YSYEKL come from the germline V gene. The CDR3 consists of 17 residues. The J segment lost 4 bases and the V segment lost 0 bases, leaving 8 bases of the junction unmatched.

The V gene is TRBV12-3 or TRBV12-4, the J gene TRBJ2-5; a weak D match, TRBD2 (7 bases). Trimming took 6 bases from V and 1 from J, leaving 12 bases between them. This CDR3 is built from 14 residues. CDR3 DNA sequence: TGTGCCAGCAGCCGTAGGGGGGGCCAAGAGACCCAGTACTTC. Protein product: CASSRRGGQETQYF.

The chain recombines TRBV15 with TRBJ2-3; the D gene is possibly TRBD2 (5 bases). CDR3 length: 17 amino acids. Trimming stripped 0 bases from V and 3 bases from J, with 16 bases between. The germline CDR1 and CDR2 sequences are LNHNV and YYDKDF (reference sequence). The CDR3 bases are TGTGCCACCAGCAGAGAGAGGGAGCTCCCGACGACAGATACGCAGTATTTT. Translation gives CATSRERELPTTDTQYF.

This chain connects TRBV5-1 to TRBJ2-5; 11 positions match TRBD2. This CDR3 region has 17 residues. Germline CDR1 and CDR2: SGHRS and YFSETQ. The J segment lost 4 bases and the V segment lost 0 bases, leaving 8 bases of the junction unmatched. CDR3 nucleotides: TGCGCCAGCAGCTTGGAGGCTAGCGGGGGGTTCCGAGAGACCCAGTACTTC. Protein: CASSLEASGGFRETQYF.

The chain couples TRBV24-1 to TRBJ2-1, with 13 bases fitting TRBD2. The J segment lost 2 bases and the V segment lost 4 bases, leaving 10 bases of the junction unmatched. The CDR3 contains 19 residues. The germline CDR1 and CDR2 sequences are KGHDR and SFDVKD. The CDR3 region has the DNA TGTGCCACCAGTGAGGGGGGGGGGGGGACTAGCGGGACCTACAATGAGCAGTTCTTC. Its translation is CATSEGGGGTSGTYNEQFF.

This clonotype was found many times. The chain's CDR3 is CASSLNFGELFF. The CDR3 region has the DNA TGTGCCAGCAGTCTAAATTTCGGGGAGCTGTTTTTT. This chain connects TRBV28 to TRBJ2-2, with D unresolved. Germline V CDR1 and CDR2: MDHEN, SYDVKM. The ends were cut back, 5 bases at V and 7 bases at J, with 8 bases in the middle. The length of the CDR3 is 12 residues.

The V call is TRBV28, the J call TRBJ2-2; D is undetermined. The length of the CDR3 is 17 residues. Germline CDR1 reads MDHEN; CDR2 reads SYDVKM. Trimming took off 2 bases at V and 0 bases at J, with 13 bases between the two ends. DNA of the CDR3: TGTGCCAGCAGTTTAATGGGGATACATTCGAACACCGGGGAGCTGTTTTTT. Translated: CASSLMGIHSNTGELFF.

The chain uses TRBV20-1 and TRBJ2-5, with 10 bases aligning to TRBD2. The CDR3 totals 14 residues. Looked up from germline, CDR1 is DFQATT and CDR2 is SNEGSKA (reference sequence). V dropped 2 bases and J dropped 5; count of bases not matched to a gene: 5. The CDR3 here is CSARLAGVWETQYF. The CDR3 nucleotides read TGCAGTGCTAGACTAGCGGGGGTTTGGGAGACCCAGTACTTC.

The chain is built from TRBV4-1 and TRBJ1-6; no reliable D call. This CDR3 contains 15 residues. Germline CDR1 and CDR2: MGHRA and YSYEKL. The V and J ends lost 0 bases and 8 bases respectively, with 11 bases between them. This CDR3 is CASSQEGIHDSPLHF. The CDR3 coding sequence is TGCGCCAGCAGCCAAGAAGGGATCCATGATTCACCCCTCCACTTT.

This clonotype came up a few times. This chain links TRBV7-2 with TRBJ1-6, with a tentative D call TRBD1 (5 bases). Germline CDR1 SGHTA, CDR2 FQGNSA. The V and J ends lost 1 base and 7 bases respectively, with 11 bases between them. The CDR3 covers 15 residues. CDR3 sequence: CASSLVVRQNSPLHF. The CDR3 DNA is TGTGCCAGCAGCTTAGTAGTCAGACAGAATTCACCCCTCCACTTT.

V gene TRBV12-3 or TRBV12-4 combines with J gene TRBJ2-1; D is unresolved. Trimming cost V 3 bases and J 6 bases, with 12 bases left between them. This CDR3 spans 14 amino acids. CDR3 loop: CASSFYPPPNEQFF. The CDR3 DNA reads as TGTGCCAGCAGTTTTTACCCTCCCCCCAATGAGCAGTTCTTC.

For this clonotype: This CDR3 fails to terminate in the conserved phenylalanine or tryptophan, so it likely reflects a read error. This rearrangement joins TRBV2 to TRBJ2-7; 8 positions match TRBD2. Trimming cost V 3 bases and J 5 bases; bases outside gene matches: 9. Germline V gene sequence: CDR1 SNHLY, CDR2 FYNNEI. The CDR3 has 15 amino acids. The CDR3 loop is CASSDAGLAGHEQYL. CDR3 sequence (DNA): TGTGCCAGCAGTGATGCGGGGCTAGCGGGCCACGAGCAGTACTTA.

This clonotype was detected only a few times. This chain uses TRBV4-1 with TRBJ2-1; maybe TRBD2 (6 bases). The CDR3 covers 15 residues. CDR1 MGHRA and CDR2 YSYEKL come from the germline V gene. V lost 5 bases to trimming and J lost 5 bases, with 16 bases between them. Written as DNA, the CDR3 is TGCGCCAGCAGCGAAGCTGCGGCGGGAAACAATGAGCAGTTCTTC. Amino acid sequence: CASSEAAAGNNEQFF.

V and J are TRBV4-1 and TRBJ1-1; maybe TRBD1 (5 bases). This CDR3 comprises 13 residues. The germline gives CDR1 MGHRA, CDR2 YSYEKL. The V end lost 0 bases, the J end lost 7 bases, and 9 bases lay between the germline ends. CDR3 amino acids: CASSQEGQDEAFF. The CDR3 DNA is TGCGCCAGCAGCCAAGAAGGACAAGATGAAGCTTTCTTT.

V and J are TRBV12-3 or TRBV12-4 and TRBJ2-2, with D possibly matching TRBD2 (7 bases). V lost 1 base and J 2 bases, leaving 11 bases between the germline ends. This CDR3 spans 16 amino acids. CDR3 sequence: CASSLGRGGNTGELFF. CDR3 bases: TGTGCCAGCAGTTTAGGGAGGGGGGGAAACACCGGGGAGCTGTTTTTT.